This TCR beta chain was observed in a study of response to subunit inactivated influenza vaccine. Study conclusions and caveats: Each seasonal influenza vaccination, the authors suggested, recruits few new T cells.

From the RT-PCR reads, TCRdb called clonotypes with MiXCR, one entry per CDR3 protein. This table holds some 550,000 distinct CDR3 sequences, roughly 25% found once. Germline values: CDR1 MGHDK, CDR2 SYGVNS. V lost 1 base, J lost 4 bases, and 10 bases lay in between. The CDR3 loop spans 14 amino acids. In regard to this clonotype: The antigen is not known.

The same sample was also studied in work on T cells expressing NK-cell markers. That study reports: TCR beta cDNA was made by 5'RACE template switching with UMIs. Sorted CD3+CD56+NKG2C+, CD3+CD56+NKG2C- and CD3+CD56-NKG2C+ T cells supplied TCR beta repertoires.

The receptor comes from a man aged 45-65 years who received an inactivated influenza vaccine. The sequences come from CD4+ T cells sorted from PBMCs, collected 11 to 12 days after vaccination. V gene TRBV25-1 combines with J gene TRBJ1-2; D is uncertain. In nucleotides, the CDR3 is TGTGCCAGCAGTGAATTCGGGTCCCTCTATGGCTACACCTTC. It yields the protein CASSEFGSLYGYTF.